This T cell receptor beta chain was identified in a study of T cell repertoires in cytomegalovirus infection. V trimming: 3 bases; J trimming: 8 bases; junction bases outside the gene matches: 17. The CDR3 length is 19 residues. Germline values: CDR1 SGHNT, CDR2 YENEEA. Worth noting for this clonotype: Its specificity is not known.

TCRdb re-called the reads with MiXCR, one entry per CDR3 protein. The repertoire holds approximately 500,000 distinct CDR3 sequences, with 33% as singletons. The sequencing used cultured PBMCs, collected from culture after CMV antigen stimulation. The source is a human donor in good health (CMV status not recorded). Some clones in this sample may be carry-over from other donors' samples. The chain couples TRBV11-3 to TRBJ1-6; TRBD1 aligns across 9 bases. In DNA form, the CDR3 reads TGTGCCAGCAGCTTTACTCATTCGGGACAGGGATTTTTGGATTCACCCCTCCACTTT. Its protein is CASSFTHSGQGFLDSPLHF.